A single sample is the source of the 25 T cell receptor beta chains below, sequenced in a study of cytomegalovirus exposure and HLA in healthy donors. The PCR made use of 60 Vbeta and 13 Jbeta primers. Sequenced by immunoSEQ multiplex PCR; TCRdb stores in-frame clones only, minus some. The profile shows 150,000 or so clones, around 78% of them singletons. Sequenced input: PBMCs. These receptors were obtained from a man aged 35 to 55 in good health and CMV-seronegative.

This clone was picked up one time. J is TRBJ2-3 and V is TRBV19, with a tentative D call TRBD2 (6 bases). V was cut by 3 bases and J by 1 base, with 17 bases left in between. Germline loops: CDR1 LNHDA, CDR2 SQIVND (reference sequence). The CDR3 sequence is 17 residues long. CDR3 sequence (DNA): TGTGCCAGTAGTATCCCGGTGGAGGGACTTCGCACAGATACGCAGTATTTT. This gives the protein CASSIPVEGLRTDTQYF.

This chain connects TRBV6-1 to TRBJ1-4; 9 nucleotides align to TRBD1. CDR3 length: 14 amino acids. Germline V gene lookup returns CDR1 MNHNS and CDR2 SASEGT. V was pared by 6 bases and J by 8 bases, with 7 bases of the junction left unmatched. The DNA of the CDR3 is TGTGCCAGCAGCTTGGGACAGGGAGGGGAAAAACTGTTTTTT. This encodes CASSLGQGGEKLFF.

A single count supports this clone. V gene TRBV5-4 combines with J gene TRBJ1-1; TRBD1 aligns across 10 bases. Germline V gene data show CDR1 as SGHNT and CDR2 as YYREEE (reference sequence). This CDR3 has 12 residues. Trimming removed 10 bases from V and 2 bases from J; junction bases left unmatched: 2. For the CDR3, the DNA is TGTGCCGGGACAGGGGACAACACTGAAGCTTTCTTT. This translates into CAGTGDNTEAFF.

This clone was seen only once. Other DNA sequences in this sample translate to the same CDR3. The chain carries TRBV7-9 and TRBJ2-3, with 12 bases identical to TRBD2. V shed 3 bases and J 0 bases; nucleotides not matched to a gene: 1. Germline values: CDR1 SEHNR, CDR2 FQNEAQ (reference sequence). The CDR3 contains 16 residues. DNA for the CDR3: TGTGCCAGCAGCTTCGGGACTAGCGGGAGCACAGATACGCAGTATTTT. Its translation: CASSFGTSGSTDTQYF.

V and J are TRBV7-3 and TRBJ1-1, with a possible D match to TRBD1 (6 bases). CDR3 length: 14 amino acids. The V end was cut by 4 bases, the J end by 0 bases, with 9 bases between. Germline lookup yields CDR1 SGHTA and CDR2 FQGTGA. The CDR3 DNA is TGTGCCAGCAGCTCACAGGGTTTGAACACTGAAGCTTTCTTT. Translated: CASSSQGLNTEAFF.

The CDR3 DNA is TGCGCCAGCAGCCAAGGACAGGGGAAAGACTACGAGCAGTACGTC. It specifies CASSQGQGKDYEQYV. The chain has TRBV4-1 and TRBJ2-7; 8 positions match TRBD1. The germline gives CDR1 MGHRA, CDR2 YSYEKL. The CDR3 has 15 amino acids. Losses at the gene ends were 1 base for V and 3 bases for J; bases not matched to a gene: 5.

The chain joins TRBV14 to TRBJ2-7; TRBD2 is a possible D gene (6 bases). V lost 1 base and J lost 7, with 11 bases in between. The CDR3 runs 13 residues. Per germline, CDR1 SGHDN and CDR2 FVKESK. The CDR3 is CASSQGDLREQYV. The CDR3 DNA follows: TGTGCCAGCAGCCAAGGGGACTTACGGGAGCAGTACGTC.

The chain joins TRBV2 to TRBJ1-2; 8 nucleotides agree with TRBD1. CDR1 is SNHLY and CDR2 is FYNNEI in the germline V gene. V lost 7 bases, J lost 6 bases, and 4 bases stayed unmatched. The CDR3 covers 12 residues. DNA for the CDR3: TGTGCCAGCACCGACAGGGGAAATGGCTACACCTTC. Translating gives CASTDRGNGYTF.

This chain connects TRBV2 to TRBJ1-2, with 7 bases identical to TRBD1. The junction had 9 bases not matched to a gene; V was cut back by 7 bases and J by 7 bases. Germline CDR1 is SNHLY and CDR2 is FYNNEI. The CDR3 has 13 residues. The CDR3 DNA reads TGTGCCAGCATTCCCCGACAGGGATCTGGCTACACCTTC. It encodes CASIPRQGSGYTF.

Notes on this clone: Mismatch with germline at one junction end may stem from a read error. The chain carries TRBV9 and TRBJ1-3; D is unresolved. The CDR3 consists of 15 residues. From germline, CDR1 is SGDLS and CDR2 YYNGEE. CDR3 coding DNA: TGTGCTAGCAGCGTAGTGGGAGGGCCGGGAAACACCATATATTTT. Translating gives CASSVVGGPGNTIYF.

The J gene is TRBJ1-1, the V gene TRBV28; D not certain. Germline CDR1 and CDR2: MDHEN and SYDVKM. Trimming cost V 2 bases and J 0 bases, with 10 bases left between them. The CDR3 totals 15 residues. CDR3 region: CASSLVRDLNTEAFF. CDR3 bases: TGTGCCAGCAGTTTAGTCCGTGACTTGAACACTGAAGCTTTCTTT.

This clone has only a few counts. The chain is built from TRBV2 and TRBJ1-6; 7 nucleotides line up with TRBD1. Germline CDR1 is SNHLY and CDR2 is FYNNEI. This CDR3 has 14 residues. V trimming: 7 bases; J trimming: 8 bases; junction bases outside the gene matches: 8. The CDR3 region is CASTLGQLYSPLHF. DNA of the CDR3: TGTGCCAGCACTTTGGGACAGTTATATTCACCCCTCCACTTT.

The rearrangement uses TRBV29-1 and TRBJ1-1, with 7 bases that match TRBD1. CDR3 length: 12 amino acids. Germline V gives CDR1 SQVTM, CDR2 ANQGSEA. The CDR3 loop reads CGAGGMNTEAFF. The DNA for the CDR3 is TGCGGGGCAGGGGGTATGAACACTGAAGCTTTCTTT.

The chain employs TRBV5-1 and TRBJ2-2; 9 positions agree with TRBD1. From germline, CDR1 is SGHRS and CDR2 YFSETQ. Losses at the gene ends were 4 bases for V and 5 bases for J; bases not matched to a gene: 12. This CDR3 is built from 17 residues. The DNA of the CDR3 is TGCGCCAGCAGCACCTTGGACAGGGGCTATATTACCGGGGAGCTGTTTTTT. Protein: CASSTLDRGYITGELFF.

This sequence joins TRBV14 and TRBJ2-1; perhaps TRBD2 as D (5 bases). Germline V gene lookup returns CDR1 SGHDN and CDR2 FVKESK. V lost 4 bases and J lost 0, with 10 bases in between. The CDR3 consists of 15 residues. This CDR3 is CASSRRANSYNEQFF. In nucleotides, the CDR3 is TGTGCCAGCAGCCGGCGGGCAAACTCCTACAATGAGCAGTTCTTC.

The V and J genes are TRBV5-8 and TRBJ2-7; the match to TRBD1 covers 9 bases. The CDR3 covers 13 residues. V lost 4 bases, J lost 2 bases, and 1 base stayed unmatched. CDR1 and CDR2 (germline): SGHTS, YDEGEE. The chain's CDR3 is CASSRTGAYEQYF. In nucleotides, the CDR3 is TGTGCCAGCAGCCGGACAGGGGCCTACGAGCAGTACTTC.

CDR3 loop: CASSRNVREVDTQYF. CDR3 nucleotides: TGTGCCAGCAGCCGAAACGTGCGGGAGGTCGATACGCAGTATTTT. The chain employs TRBV7-2 and TRBJ2-3, with 8 bases lining up with TRBD2. J lost 6 bases, V lost 5 bases, and 10 bases had no gene match. The CDR3 sequence is 15 residues long. CDR1 is SGHTA, CDR2 FQGNSA, per germline.

This clone was counted once. The V gene is TRBV25-1, the J gene TRBJ1-4; TRBD1 might be the D (5 bases). CDR3 length equals 15 residues. Trimming shortened V by 10 bases and J by 7 bases, and 22 bases separated the two germline ends. Per germline, CDR1 MGHDK and CDR2 SYGVNS. The CDR3 loop is CAIGQFQGSCEKLFF. CDR3 DNA sequence: TGTGCCATCGGCCAATTCCAGGGCAGTTGTGAAAAACTGTTTTTT.

The genes are TRBV9 and TRBJ1-2, with D hard to call. The CDR3 has 12 amino acids. V was clipped by 3 bases and J by 4 bases, with 7 bases between them. Per germline, CDR1 SGDLS and CDR2 YYNGEE. In nucleotides, the CDR3 is TGTGCCAGCAGCGAAATCGGCTATGGCTACACCTTC. Translating gives CASSEIGYGYTF.

This clone came up a few times. V gene TRBV14 combines with J gene TRBJ2-7; TRBD2 matches at 11 bases. The germline CDR1 and CDR2 sequences are SGHDN and FVKESK. The CDR3 sequence is 18 residues long. The J segment lost 5 bases and the V segment lost 2 bases, leaving 14 bases of the junction unmatched. CDR3 nucleotides: TGTGCCAGCAGCCAAACTTGGGGACTAGCGGACCTTCCCCACGAGCAGTACGTC. The encoded protein is CASSQTWGLADLPHEQYV.

This chain uses TRBV28 with TRBJ2-1, with 13 nucleotides matching TRBD2. The V and J ends lost 3 bases and 8 bases, in that order; junction bases with no gene match: 16. In germline, CDR1 is MDHEN, CDR2 SYDVKM. CDR3 length: 19 amino acids. This chain's CDR3 is CASSLRGLAGERYLYEQFF. As DNA, the CDR3 is TGTGCCAGCAGTTTGCGAGGACTAGCGGGAGAAAGGTACTTGTATGAGCAGTTCTTC.

The rearrangement uses TRBV6-5 and TRBJ2-1; 8 nucleotides match TRBD2. There are 16 residues in the CDR3. Germline CDR1 reads MNHEY; CDR2 reads SVGAGI. V dropped 2 bases and J dropped 5; count of bases not matched to a gene: 8. The CDR3 loop is CASSYLAGGVNNEQFF. CDR3 DNA: TGTGCCAGCAGTTACCTTGCGGGAGGTGTCAACAATGAGCAGTTCTTC.

The J gene is TRBJ2-7, the V gene TRBV6-1; the match to TRBD1 covers 7 bases. The CDR3 runs 14 residues. V dropped 10 bases and J dropped 0; count of bases not matched to a gene: 9. CDR1 and CDR2 from the germline V gene are MNHNS and SASEGT. The CDR3, as DNA: TGTGCCACCCAGGCCGCAGGGGGCTCCTACGAGCAGTACTTC. Translated, it gives CATQAAGGSYEQYF.

This clone has a handful of counts. The J gene is TRBJ2-7, the V gene TRBV18; 8 bases align to TRBD1. The CDR3 consists of 14 residues. In germline, CDR1 is KGHSH, CDR2 LQKENI. Trimming removed 8 bases from V and 6 bases from J; junction bases left unmatched: 12. DNA for the CDR3: TGTGCCAGCCAACCCTCCCAGGGGGCTCTCGAGCAGTACTTC. Translated: CASQPSQGALEQYF.

CDR3 DNA: TGTGCCAGCAGTCAACTAGTCGGGTCCTACAATGAGCAGTTCTTC. Translation gives CASSQLVGSYNEQFF. V is TRBV27 and J is TRBJ2-1, with D tentatively TRBD2 (5 bases). Germline CDR1 is MNHEY and CDR2 is SMNVEV (reference sequence). This CDR3 has 15 residues. Trimming shortened V by 5 bases and J by 1 base, and 12 bases separated the two germline ends.